The 23 T cell receptor beta chains given below trace back to one sample, sequenced in a study of T cell responses to AZD1222 COVID-19 vaccine. Clones were sequenced by immunoSEQ multiplex PCR, and TCRdb holds only the in-frame ones, with some missing. Among some 130,000 clones listed, roughly 82% were seen once. This specimen was peripheral blood, taken on day 0 of AZD1222 vaccination. The source of these receptors is an adult in good health.

The chain is built from TRBV3-1 (or the pseudogene TRBV3-2) and TRBJ1-2, with 9 bases that match TRBD1. From germline, CDR1 is LGHDT and CDR2 YNNKEL (reference sequence). The CDR3 has 13 amino acids. The V gene end was trimmed by 4 bases and the J gene end by 6 bases; junction bases not matched to a gene: 3. The CDR3 DNA reads TGTGCCAGCAGCCCCCGACAGGGGGATGGCTACACCTTC. Amino acids: CASSPRQGDGYTF.

This clone was detected only a few times. The rearrangement links TRBV6-5 to TRBJ1-1; 8 bases are a match to TRBD1. CDR3 length: 15 residues. The V gene end was trimmed by 9 bases and the J gene end by 1 base; junction bases not matched to a gene: 10. Germline values: CDR1 MNHEY, CDR2 SVGAGI. CDR3 coding DNA: TGTGCCAGGGGTTGGGAGCAGGGGGCGAACACTGAAGCTTTCTTT. It codes for CARGWEQGANTEAFF.

The rearrangement joins TRBV27 to TRBJ1-5; 7 bases match TRBD1. Per the germline V gene, CDR1 is MNHEY and CDR2 is SMNVEV (reference sequence). The CDR3 is 15 amino acids. The V segment lost 6 bases and the J segment 3 bases; nucleotides outside the gene matches: 8. The CDR3 reads CASRSGQRLNQPQHF. The CDR3 DNA is TGTGCCAGCAGATCGGGACAGCGCCTCAATCAGCCCCAGCATTTT.

This clone was detected only a few times. The chain joins TRBV28 to TRBJ1-5, with TRBD1 as a possible D gene (5 bases). From germline, CDR1 is MDHEN and CDR2 SYDVKM. Trimming took 1 base from V and 3 from J, leaving 10 bases between them. CDR3 length: 15 amino acids. The CDR3 region is CASSLLGDLNQPQHF. The CDR3 DNA follows: TGTGCCAGCAGTTTATTAGGGGATCTCAATCAGCCCCAGCATTTT.

The gene calls are TRBV7-8 and TRBJ2-5; 10 nucleotides agree with TRBD1. The CDR3 consists of 15 residues. Trimming cost V 5 bases and J 7 bases; bases outside gene matches: 10. Germline lookup yields CDR1 SGHVS and CDR2 FQNEAQ. The CDR3 protein is CASSVRTGGLGTQYF. In DNA, the CDR3 is TGTGCCAGCAGCGTCCGGACAGGGGGTCTGGGGACCCAGTACTTC.

A note on this clone: Other DNA sequences in this sample translate to the same CDR3. The chain has TRBV9 and TRBJ1-2, with TRBD1 as a possible D gene (6 bases). Germline V CDR1 and CDR2: SGDLS, YYNGEE. This CDR3 region has 14 residues. V lost 0 bases and J lost 1, with 7 bases in between. The CDR3 coding sequence is TGTGCCAGCAGCGTAGCCAGGGGTAACTATGGCTACACCTTC. Its translation is CASSVARGNYGYTF.

The chain couples TRBV7-3 to TRBJ1-1; D perhaps matches TRBD1 (5 bases). Germline CDR1 SGHTA, CDR2 FQGTGA. V lost 4 bases to trimming and J lost 1 base, with 10 bases between them. The CDR3 contains 14 residues. The CDR3 region is CASSSSTGNTEAFF. In nucleotides, the CDR3 is TGTGCCAGCAGCTCCTCAACAGGGAACACTGAAGCTTTCTTT.

DNA of the CDR3: TGTGCCAGCAGCCCGACTATCAAAAACACTGAAGCTTTCTTT. It specifies CASSPTIKNTEAFF. V gene TRBV4-2 combines with J gene TRBJ1-1; D call uncertain. Germline CDR1 is LGHNA and CDR2 is YNFKEQ. Between the trimmed V and J ends, which lost 4 bases and 2 bases, there was a span of 11 bases. The length of the CDR3 is 14 residues.

V usage is TRBV29-1 and J usage is TRBJ2-5; TRBD1 matches 10 bases. CDR1 is SQVTM and CDR2 is ANQGSEA in the germline V gene. CDR3 length equals 14 residues. J lost 3 bases, V lost 6 bases, and 7 bases had no gene match. The CDR3 protein is CSVWTGGGKETQYF. The CDR3 DNA is TGCAGCGTATGGACAGGGGGAGGGAAAGAGACCCAGTACTTC. The full variable domain, completed using reference TRBV29-1 and TRBJ2-5, is SAVISQKPSRDICQRGTSLTIQCQVDSQVTMMFWYRQQPGQSLTLIATANQGSEATYESGFVIDKFPISRPNLTFSTLTVSNMSPEDSSIYLCSVWTGGGKETQYFGPGTRLLVL.

This clone was seen more than once but under ten times. V is TRBV4-1 and J is TRBJ2-7; 7 bases fit TRBD1. J lost 3 bases, V lost 1 base, and 6 bases had no gene match. The CDR3 contains 15 residues. Germline V lookup: CDR1 MGHRA, CDR2 YSYEKL. The chain's CDR3 is CASSQGQQGFYEQYF. For the CDR3, the DNA is TGCGCCAGCAGCCAAGGTCAACAGGGGTTCTACGAGCAGTACTTC.

The chain couples TRBV5-4 to TRBJ1-1; D uncertain. In germline, CDR1 is SGHNT, CDR2 YYREEE (reference sequence). The V and J ends lost 0 bases and 3 bases respectively, with 12 bases between them. The CDR3 length is 15 residues. CDR3 loop: CASSLGGQADTEAFF. CDR3 sequence (DNA): TGTGCCAGCAGCTTGGGAGGGCAGGCAGACACTGAAGCTTTCTTT.

The chain has TRBV10-3 and TRBJ1-3; D perhaps matches TRBD1 (5 bases). The length of the CDR3 is 13 residues. Trimming removed 6 bases from V and 2 bases from J, with 8 bases in between. Germline CDR1 and CDR2: ENHRY and SYGVKD. CDR3 protein: CAISGTAGNTIYF. CDR3 sequence (DNA): TGTGCCATCAGCGGGACGGCTGGAAACACCATATATTTT.

This clone was seen a few times. V usage is TRBV29-1 and J usage is TRBJ2-2, with D possibly being TRBD2 (6 bases). V lost 3 bases, J lost 3 bases, and 8 bases lay in between. The CDR3 covers 13 residues. CDR1 and CDR2 from the germline V gene are SQVTM and ANQGSEA. The CDR3 sequence is CSVERGYTGELFF. The CDR3, as DNA: TGCAGCGTTGAGCGGGGATACACCGGGGAGCTGTTTTTT.

The chain couples TRBV7-3 to TRBJ2-7; possible D gene TRBD2, 7 bases. V gave up 1 base and J gave up 1 base, with 14 bases separating them. The CDR3 consists of 16 residues. The V gene's germline CDR1 is SGHTA and CDR2 FQGTGA. CDR3 DNA: TGTGCCAGCAGCTTAATCGGCGGGGGCGATTCCTACGAGCAGTACTTC. It yields the protein CASSLIGGGDSYEQYF.

DNA of the CDR3: TGTGCCAGCAGCTTAGACGGCGGGGGGGCCTCATCCAATGAGCAGTTCTTC. Protein: CASSLDGGGASSNEQFF. The chain links TRBV7-2 to TRBJ2-1; 9 positions match TRBD2. This CDR3 has 17 amino acids. Germline CDR1 and CDR2: SGHTA and FQGNSA. The V and J ends lost 1 base and 6 bases, in that order; junction bases with no gene match: 10.

V usage is TRBV24-1 and J usage is TRBJ2-5; 7 nucleotides match TRBD1. CDR3 length equals 15 residues. V lost 4 bases, J lost 2 bases, and 6 bases stayed unmatched. Germline-derived CDR1 and CDR2 are KGHDR and SFDVKD. CDR3 sequence: CATSDPSGQQETQYF. The CDR3 DNA is TGTGCCACCAGTGACCCTTCGGGACAGCAAGAGACCCAGTACTTC.

This clone was observed many times. The chain links TRBV28 to TRBJ1-6, with TRBD1 matching over 11 bases. This CDR3 has 14 amino acids. Per the germline V gene, CDR1 is MDHEN and CDR2 is SYDVKM. Trimming took 6 bases from V and 9 from J; bases not matched to a gene: 4. The CDR3, as DNA: TGTGCCAGCAGCACCGGGACAGGGGGTTCACCCCTCCACTTT. It translates to CASSTGTGGSPLHF.

The table lists this clone with a few counts. The chain joins TRBV2 to TRBJ2-2; D gene ambiguous. With 3 bases removed from V and 0 bases from J, the gap between germline ends came to 5 bases. The CDR3 is 14 amino acids. Germline V gives CDR1 SNHLY, CDR2 FYNNEI. The CDR3 bases are TGTGCCAGCAGTGAGCAGACGAACACCGGGGAGCTGTTTTTT. Protein product: CASSEQTNTGELFF.

The chain combines TRBV5-1 with TRBJ1-2; 9 bases align to TRBD1. Germline V gives CDR1 SGHRS, CDR2 YFSETQ. The length of the CDR3 is 15 residues. J was trimmed by 9 bases and V by 5 bases; bases with no gene match: 14. The CDR3 loop is CASRTGTGYVMSYTF. For the CDR3, the DNA is TGCGCCAGCAGAACCGGGACAGGGTATGTGATGAGCTACACCTTC.

The chain couples TRBV2 to TRBJ2-2; D gene unclear. CDR1 is SNHLY, CDR2 FYNNEI, per germline. With 6 bases removed from V and 0 bases from J, the gap between germline ends came to 2 bases. This CDR3 comprises 12 residues. The CDR3, as DNA: TGTGCCAGCAGCGCGAACACCGGGGAGCTGTTTTTT. Encoded protein: CASSANTGELFF. Filled out from reference TRBV2 and TRBJ2-2, the complete variable domain reads EPEVTQTPSHQVTQMGQEVILRCVPISNHLYFYWYRQILGQKVEFLVSFYNNEISEKSEIFDDQFSVERPDGSNFTLKIRSTKLEDSAMYFCASSANTGELFFGEGSRLTVL.

This chain's CDR3 is CASSSGLRSGDHTEAFF. The CDR3, as DNA: TGCGCCAGCAGTTCGGGTTTAAGGTCAGGAGATCACACTGAAGCTTTCTTT. The V and J genes are TRBV5-1 and TRBJ1-1, with D unclear. Trimming stripped 5 bases from V and 3 bases from J, with 23 bases between. Germline CDR1 SGHRS, CDR2 YFSETQ. This CDR3 region has 17 residues.

This chain joins TRBV28 and TRBJ1-2, with 7 bases aligning to TRBD1. Germline trimming cut 6 bases from V and 13 bases from J; bases unmatched to any gene: 14. CDR3 length: 13 amino acids. Germline V gene sequence: CDR1 MDHEN, CDR2 SYDVKM. CDR3 loop: CASSRGQLYGATF. The CDR3 DNA sequence: TGTGCCAGCAGCCGGGGACAGTTGTATGGAGCCACCTTC.

The chain is built from TRBV6-5 and TRBJ2-7; D uncertain. Trimming cost V 6 bases and J 2 bases, with 5 bases left between them. The germline V gene encodes CDR1 MNHEY and CDR2 SVGAGI. This CDR3 has 11 residues. The CDR3 sequence: CASSPAYEQYF. CDR3 in DNA: TGTGCCAGCAGCCCGGCCTACGAGCAGTACTTC.